These T cell receptor beta chains were read from a single sample in a study of regulatory T cells in long-lasting Graves disease. MiXCR was run by TCRdb on the multiplex PCR reads, yielding one entry per CDR3 protein. The sample carries under 300,000 distinct CDR3 sequences, 20% to 25% recorded once. The material sequenced was peripheral blood mononuclear cells (PBMCs), taken at new diagnosis, from a patient treated with antithyroid drugs. Source of these receptors: a female donor with Graves disease. The CDR3 runs from the conserved cysteine through the conserved F or W. D genes are given only for firm matches. Rows may omit the clone size; those that give it use once, few, many or a size class.

v_gene: TRBV2
j_gene: TRBJ1-2
abundance: many
d_gene: -
CDR3nt: TGTGCCAGCAGTACTAACTATGGCTACACCTTC
CDR3aa: CASSTNYGYTF

v_gene: TRBV5-6
j_gene: TRBJ2-7
abundance: few
d_gene: TRBD1
CDR3nt: TGTGCCAGCAGGCCACAGGGGACCTATGTGGAGCAGTACTTC
CDR3aa: CASRPQGTYVEQYF

v_gene: TRBV29-1
j_gene: TRBJ2-1
abundance: many
d_gene: -
CDR3nt: TGCAGCGTAGATGACTACAATGAGCAGTTCTTC
CDR3aa: CSVDDYNEQFF

v_gene: TRBV6-1
j_gene: TRBJ2-1
abundance: few
d_gene: -
CDR3nt: TGTGCCAGCAGCCTAGACCGGGAGACGGTCAATGAGCAGTTCTTC
CDR3aa: CASSLDRETVNEQFF

v_gene: TRBV7-9
j_gene: TRBJ2-2
abundance: many
d_gene: TRBD2
CDR3nt: TGTGCCAGCACCCCCCCGGGGGGCACCGGGGAGCTGTTTTTT
CDR3aa: CASTPPGGTGELFF

v_gene: TRBV20-1
j_gene: TRBJ2-7
abundance: many
d_gene: -
CDR3nt: TGCAGTGCTAGAGCCCCCCCGACAGGTCCGTTCTCCTACGAGCAGTACTTC
CDR3aa: CSARAPPTGPFSYEQYF

v_gene: TRBV13
j_gene: TRBJ2-1
abundance: -
d_gene: -
CDR3nt: TGTGCCAGCAGCTTAGGTTTTGATGAGCAGTTCTTC
CDR3aa: CASSLGFDEQFF

v_gene: TRBV29-1
j_gene: TRBJ2-7
abundance: many
d_gene: TRBD1
CDR3nt: TGCAGCGTTGTTTTGGGACAGGTCTCAAACGAGCAGTACTTC
CDR3aa: CSVVLGQVSNEQYF

v_gene: TRBV3-1
j_gene: TRBJ1-1
abundance: many
d_gene: -
CDR3nt: TGTGCCAGCAGCCGCCGAGAGGCTGAAGCTTTCTTT
CDR3aa: CASSRREAEAFF

v_gene: TRBV20-1
j_gene: TRBJ2-3
abundance: -
d_gene: -
CDR3nt: TGCAGTGTCACCGACCGAGGGGAGAGGTCAGATACGCAGTATTTT
CDR3aa: CSVTDRGERSDTQYF

v_gene: TRBV6-2/TRBV6-3
j_gene: TRBJ2-3
abundance: -
d_gene: TRBD2
CDR3nt: TGTGCCAGCAGTGGTAGCGGGGGAGTTGATACGCAGTATTTT
CDR3aa: CASSGSGGVDTQYF

v_gene: TRBV16
j_gene: TRBJ2-7
abundance: many
d_gene: TRBD2
CDR3nt: TGTGCCAGCAGCTATACTAGCGGGGGGAGAAACGAGCAGTACTTC
CDR3aa: CASSYTSGGRNEQYF

v_gene: TRBV19
j_gene: TRBJ2-7
abundance: -
d_gene: -
CDR3nt: TGTGCCAGTAGTCCTACAGGATTCTCCTACGAGCAGTACTTC
CDR3aa: CASSPTGFSYEQYF

v_gene: TRBV20-1
j_gene: TRBJ2-6
abundance: many
d_gene: -
CDR3nt: TGCAGTGCTGGCAGAGACTCGTTTTCAGGGGCCAACGTCCTGACTTTC
CDR3aa: CSAGRDSFSGANVLTF

v_gene: TRBV4-1
j_gene: TRBJ1-2
abundance: -
d_gene: -
CDR3nt: TGCGCCAGCAGCCAAGCTGACCAGAACTATGGCTACACCTTC
CDR3aa: CASSQADQNYGYTF

v_gene: TRBV12-3/TRBV12-4
j_gene: TRBJ1-5
abundance: many
d_gene: TRBD1
CDR3nt: TGTGCCAGCAGTAGAGACAGGGCCCAGCATTTT
CDR3aa: CASSRDRAQHF

v_gene: TRBV19
j_gene: TRBJ2-3
abundance: -
d_gene: TRBD1
CDR3nt: TGTGCCAGTACCCACAGGGGCCCCACAGATACGCAGTATTTT
CDR3aa: CASTHRGPTDTQYF

v_gene: TRBV28
j_gene: TRBJ1-4
abundance: many
d_gene: TRBD1
CDR3nt: TGTGCCAGCAGTTTGGGACAGGCCCTCGGAAAACTGTTTTTT
CDR3aa: CASSLGQALGKLFF

v_gene: TRBV7-9
j_gene: TRBJ2-3
abundance: many
d_gene: TRBD2
CDR3nt: TGTGCCAGCAGCTCCCGTCGGGCTAGCGGGGGAGATACGCAGTATTTT
CDR3aa: CASSSRRASGGDTQYF

v_gene: TRBV18
j_gene: TRBJ2-2
abundance: many
d_gene: -
CDR3nt: TGTGCCAGCTCACCGGGGAGAAAGGACGGGGAGCTGTTTTTT
CDR3aa: CASSPGRKDGELFF

v_gene: TRBV5-1
j_gene: TRBJ2-7
abundance: many
d_gene: TRBD1
CDR3nt: TGCGCCAGCAGCCCGACAGGGTCCAACGAGCAGTACTTC
CDR3aa: CASSPTGSNEQYF

v_gene: TRBV4-1
j_gene: TRBJ1-4
abundance: -
d_gene: -
CDR3nt: TGCGCCAGCAGCCTAATGACAGGTAGAAATGAAAAACTGTTTTTT
CDR3aa: CASSLMTGRNEKLFF

v_gene: TRBV2
j_gene: TRBJ1-5
abundance: -
d_gene: -
CDR3nt: TGTGCCAGCAAAACACAGCCGATTAGCAATCAGCCCCAGCATTTT
CDR3aa: CASKTQPISNQPQHF

v_gene: TRBV7-2
j_gene: TRBJ2-5
abundance: many
d_gene: TRBD2
CDR3nt: TGTGCCAGCAGCTCCTACGGGACTAGTGGGGAGACCCAGTACTTC
CDR3aa: CASSSYGTSGETQYF

v_gene: TRBV6-5
j_gene: TRBJ1-5
abundance: many
d_gene: -
CDR3nt: TGTGCCAGCAGTTCCCACCGCAATCAGCCCCAGCATTTT
CDR3aa: CASSSHRNQPQHF

v_gene: TRBV18
j_gene: TRBJ2-7
abundance: few
d_gene: -
CDR3nt: TGTGCCAGCTCACTATTTGACGGGAAACTCTCCTACGAGCAGTACTTC
CDR3aa: CASSLFDGKLSYEQYF

v_gene: TRBV19
j_gene: TRBJ2-2
abundance: many
d_gene: -
CDR3nt: TGTGCCAGTACCGTACTAGGCACCGGGGAGCTGTTTTTT
CDR3aa: CASTVLGTGELFF

v_gene: TRBV5-1
j_gene: TRBJ2-7
abundance: many
d_gene: -
CDR3nt: TGCGCCAGCAGCCGACAGGGAGGTTCTTACGAGCAGTACTTC
CDR3aa: CASSRQGGSYEQYF

v_gene: TRBV15
j_gene: TRBJ1-2
abundance: many
d_gene: TRBD1
CDR3nt: TGTGCCACCAGCGGTAGACAGGGGGATGGCTACACCTTC
CDR3aa: CATSGRQGDGYTF

v_gene: TRBV27
j_gene: TRBJ2-2
abundance: -
d_gene: TRBD2
CDR3nt: TGTGCCACCGCCGGGGGGGCGGCGCAAGGCACCGGGGAGCTGTTTTTT
CDR3aa: CATAGGAAQGTGELFF

v_gene: TRBV28
j_gene: TRBJ1-4
abundance: -
d_gene: -
CDR3nt: TGTGCCAGCAGCGAAACGGGCTATCGTGAAAAACTGTTTTTT
CDR3aa: CASSETGYREKLFF

v_gene: TRBV4-1
j_gene: TRBJ1-5
abundance: -
d_gene: TRBD1
CDR3nt: TGCGCCAGCAGCCAAGGAGGACAGGGTAGCAATCAGCCCCAGCATTTT
CDR3aa: CASSQGGQGSNQPQHF

v_gene: TRBV29-1
j_gene: TRBJ1-2
abundance: few
d_gene: -
CDR3nt: TGCAGCGTTGAGGGGGTGGTCGATGGCTACACCTTC
CDR3aa: CSVEGVVDGYTF

v_gene: TRBV7-6
j_gene: TRBJ1-1
abundance: many
d_gene: -
CDR3nt: TGTGCCAGCAGCCCTTCAGGAGGGAACACTGAAGCTTTCTTT
CDR3aa: CASSPSGGNTEAFF

v_gene: TRBV20-1
j_gene: TRBJ2-3
abundance: -
d_gene: TRBD2
CDR3nt: TGCAGTGCTAGGGGTAGCGGGCACACAGATACGCAGTATTTT
CDR3aa: CSARGSGHTDTQYF

v_gene: TRBV6-2/TRBV6-3
j_gene: TRBJ2-5
abundance: many
d_gene: -
CDR3nt: TGTGCCAGCACCAACGGCGGGAAAGAGACCCAGTACTTC
CDR3aa: CASTNGGKETQYF

v_gene: TRBV4-1
j_gene: TRBJ2-7
abundance: many
d_gene: -
CDR3nt: TGCGCCAGCAGCCGACAGGATCACTACGAGCAGTACTTC
CDR3aa: CASSRQDHYEQYF

v_gene: TRBV9
j_gene: TRBJ2-7
abundance: many
d_gene: -
CDR3nt: TGTGCCAGCAGCGTAGCCCCCTTCGGGAGCTACGAGCAGTACTTC
CDR3aa: CASSVAPFGSYEQYF

v_gene: TRBV5-6
j_gene: TRBJ2-5
abundance: many
d_gene: -
CDR3nt: TGTGCCAGCAGCTTGTGGCAGGGAGAGACCCAGTACTTC
CDR3aa: CASSLWQGETQYF

v_gene: TRBV28
j_gene: TRBJ1-1
abundance: many
d_gene: -
CDR3nt: TGTGCCAGCAGTTCACAGGGCCGTGAAGCTTTCTTT
CDR3aa: CASSSQGREAFF

v_gene: TRBV7-7
j_gene: TRBJ2-5
abundance: -
d_gene: TRBD2
CDR3nt: TGTGCCAGCAGCCTCGGGACTAGCGGGGGGCCTTACCAAGAGACCCAGTACTTC
CDR3aa: CASSLGTSGGPYQETQYF

v_gene: TRBV5-6
j_gene: TRBJ2-4
abundance: few
d_gene: TRBD1
CDR3nt: TGTGCCAGCAGCTTGACAGGGGCGGAAAACATTCAGTACTTC
CDR3aa: CASSLTGAENIQYF